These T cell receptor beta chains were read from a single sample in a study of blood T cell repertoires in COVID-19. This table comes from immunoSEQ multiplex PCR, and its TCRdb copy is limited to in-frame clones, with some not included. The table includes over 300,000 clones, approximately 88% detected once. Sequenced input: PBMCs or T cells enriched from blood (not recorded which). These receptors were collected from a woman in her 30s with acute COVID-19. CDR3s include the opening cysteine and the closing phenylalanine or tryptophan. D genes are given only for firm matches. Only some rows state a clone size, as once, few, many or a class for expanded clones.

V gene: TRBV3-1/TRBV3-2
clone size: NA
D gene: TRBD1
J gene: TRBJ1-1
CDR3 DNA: TGTGCCAGCAGCCTAAGGACAGGGGAAGCTTTCTTT
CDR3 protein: CASSLRTGEAFF

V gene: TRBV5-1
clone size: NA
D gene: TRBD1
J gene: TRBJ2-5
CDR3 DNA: TGCGCCAGCAGATACGGGACAGGGGAAGAGACCCAGTACTTC
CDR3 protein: CASRYGTGEETQYF

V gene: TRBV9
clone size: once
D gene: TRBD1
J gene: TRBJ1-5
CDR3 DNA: TGTGCCAGCAGCTTTGGGACAGGGGGCCAGCCCCAGCATTTT
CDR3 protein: CASSFGTGGQPQHF

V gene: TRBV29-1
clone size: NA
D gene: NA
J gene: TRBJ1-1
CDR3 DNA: TGCAGCGTTGAACCATTCAACAGGGAAGCTTTCTTT
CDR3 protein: CSVEPFNREAFF

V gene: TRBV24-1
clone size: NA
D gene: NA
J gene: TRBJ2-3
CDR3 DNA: TGTGCCACCAGTGACTCCCGGGGGACCCGGGTCAGCACAGATACGCAGTATTTT
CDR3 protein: CATSDSRGTRVSTDTQYF

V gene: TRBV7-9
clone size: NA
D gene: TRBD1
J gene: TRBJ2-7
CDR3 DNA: TGTGCCAGCAGCCTCCTCGGGGCAGGGGGCGAGCAGTACTTC
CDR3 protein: CASSLLGAGGEQYF

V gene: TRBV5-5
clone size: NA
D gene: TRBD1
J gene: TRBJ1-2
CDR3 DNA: TGTGCCAGCAGCTTGGGACAGGGCCCCTATGGCTACACCTTC
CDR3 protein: CASSLGQGPYGYTF

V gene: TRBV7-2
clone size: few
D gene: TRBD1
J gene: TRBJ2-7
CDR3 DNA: TGTGCCAGCAGCTTCGCCGGGACAGGGTTCTACGAGCAGTACTTC
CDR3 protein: CASSFAGTGFYEQYF

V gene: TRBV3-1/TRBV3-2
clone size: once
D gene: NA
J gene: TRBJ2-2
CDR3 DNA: TGTGCCAGCAGCCAGCTACTAGCAACCGGGGAGCTGTTTTTT
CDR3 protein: CASSQLLATGELFF

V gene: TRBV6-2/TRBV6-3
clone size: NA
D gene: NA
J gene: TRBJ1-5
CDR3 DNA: TGTGCCAGCAGTTACTCGAGAGGACAGTCCAATCAGCCCCAGCATTTT
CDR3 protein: CASSYSRGQSNQPQHF

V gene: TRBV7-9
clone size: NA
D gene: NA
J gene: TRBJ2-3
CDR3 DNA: TGTGCCAGCAGCCAGCCTTTTCTGGTAGCAAGCACAGATACGCAGTATTTT
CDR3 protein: CASSQPFLVASTDTQYF

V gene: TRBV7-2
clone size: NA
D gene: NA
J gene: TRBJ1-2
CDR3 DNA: TGTGCCAGCAGCTTAGGGACAGAGCACTATGGCTACACCTTC
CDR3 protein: CASSLGTEHYGYTF

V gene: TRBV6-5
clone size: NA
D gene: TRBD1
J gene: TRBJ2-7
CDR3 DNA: TGTGCCAGCAGCGACAGGGGTCCCTACGAGCAGTACTTC
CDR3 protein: CASSDRGPYEQYF

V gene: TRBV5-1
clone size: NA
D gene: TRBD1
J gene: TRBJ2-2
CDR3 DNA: TGCGCCAGCAGCCGGCTCTCGGGACAGGGGAACACCGGGGAGCTGTTTTTT
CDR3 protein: CASSRLSGQGNTGELFF

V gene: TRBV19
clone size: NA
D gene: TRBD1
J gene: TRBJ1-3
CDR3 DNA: TGTGCCAGTAGCCGGACAGGCTCTGGAAACACCATATATTTT
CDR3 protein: CASSRTGSGNTIYF

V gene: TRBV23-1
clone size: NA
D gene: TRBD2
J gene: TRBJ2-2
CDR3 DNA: TGCGCCAGCAGTCAATCTTTATGCGACGGGGGGTATGAGAACACCGGGGAGCTGTTTTTT
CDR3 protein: CASSQSLCDGGYENTGELFF

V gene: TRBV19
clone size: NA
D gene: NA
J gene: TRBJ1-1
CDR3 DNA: TGTGCCAGTAGTCGTCCGGAGGCGAACACTGAAGCTTTCTTT
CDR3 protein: CASSRPEANTEAFF

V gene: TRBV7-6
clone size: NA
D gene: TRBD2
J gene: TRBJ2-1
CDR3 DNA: TGTGCCAGCAGCTTTAAAGCGGGGGCCTACAATGAGCAGTTCTTC
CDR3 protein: CASSFKAGAYNEQFF

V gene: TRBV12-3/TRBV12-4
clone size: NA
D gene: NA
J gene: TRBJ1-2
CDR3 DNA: TGTGCCAGCTCGGACATTGTTTATGGCTACACCTTC
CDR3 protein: CASSDIVYGYTF

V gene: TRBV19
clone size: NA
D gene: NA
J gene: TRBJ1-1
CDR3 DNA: TGTGCCAGTAGCAGTATCCCGTCGCGGGGGAATGAAGCTTTCTTT
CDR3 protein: CASSSIPSRGNEAFF

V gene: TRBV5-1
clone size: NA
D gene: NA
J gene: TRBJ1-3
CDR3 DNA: TGCGCCAGCAGGGACATGACCCACGGAAACACCATATATTTT
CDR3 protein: CASRDMTHGNTIYF

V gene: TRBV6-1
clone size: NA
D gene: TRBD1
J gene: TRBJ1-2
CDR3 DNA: TGTGCCAGCAGTGAAGACACAGGGGGGATCTATGGCTACACCTTC
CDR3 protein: CASSEDTGGIYGYTF

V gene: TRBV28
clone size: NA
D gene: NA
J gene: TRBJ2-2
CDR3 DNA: TGTGCCAGCAGTTTATCGGGCACCGGGGAGCTGTTTTTT
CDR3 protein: CASSLSGTGELFF

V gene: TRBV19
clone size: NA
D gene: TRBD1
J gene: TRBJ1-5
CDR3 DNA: TGTGCCAGTAGCATAGGACAGGGGGCGCTTGGCAATCAGCCCCAGCATTTT
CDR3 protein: CASSIGQGALGNQPQHF

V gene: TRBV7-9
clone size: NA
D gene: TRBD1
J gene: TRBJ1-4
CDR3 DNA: TGTGCCAGCAGCTTAGCAGTGGCGACAGGGAAACTGTTTTTT
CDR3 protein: CASSLAVATGKLFF

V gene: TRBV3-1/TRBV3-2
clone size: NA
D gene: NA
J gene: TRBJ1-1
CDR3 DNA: TGTGCCAGCAGCCAAGGGGGAAGGGGACATGAAGCTTTCTTT
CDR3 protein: CASSQGGRGHEAFF

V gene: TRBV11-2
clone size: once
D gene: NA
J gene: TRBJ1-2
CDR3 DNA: TGTGCCAGCAGCTTAGGGCGCAGGGGTGGCTATGGCTACACCTTC
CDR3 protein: CASSLGRRGGYGYTF

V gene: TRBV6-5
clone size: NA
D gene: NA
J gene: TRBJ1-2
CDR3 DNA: TGTGCCAGCCGCGGACACGACTATGGCTACACCTTC
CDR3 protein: CASRGHDYGYTF

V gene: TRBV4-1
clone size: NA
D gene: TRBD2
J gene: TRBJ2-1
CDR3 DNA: TGCGCCAGCAGCCAAGGACTAGCGGGGGACAATGAGCAGTTCTTC
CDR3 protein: CASSQGLAGDNEQFF

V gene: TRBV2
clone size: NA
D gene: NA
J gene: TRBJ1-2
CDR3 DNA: TGTGCCAGCAGCCATGGATCACCGGGGGGCTACACCTTC
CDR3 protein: CASSHGSPGGYTF

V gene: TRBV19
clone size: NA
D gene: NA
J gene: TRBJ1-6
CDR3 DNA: TGTGCCAGTAGTCCGCGAAGAGATTCACCCCTCCACTTT
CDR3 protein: CASSPRRDSPLHF

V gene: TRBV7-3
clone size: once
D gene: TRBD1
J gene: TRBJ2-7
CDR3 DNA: TGTGCCAGCGGGACAGGTGCCTCCGAGCAGTACTTC
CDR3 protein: CASGTGASEQYF

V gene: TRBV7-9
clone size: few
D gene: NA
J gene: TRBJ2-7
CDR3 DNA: TGTGCCAGCAGCTTAGCTACAGGGACGAGCTACGAGCAGTACTTC
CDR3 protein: CASSLATGTSYEQYF

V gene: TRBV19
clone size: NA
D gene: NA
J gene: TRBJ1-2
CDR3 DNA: TGTGCCACGCTTAGCACCGGGTCTAACTATGGCTACACCTTC
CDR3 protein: CATLSTGSNYGYTF

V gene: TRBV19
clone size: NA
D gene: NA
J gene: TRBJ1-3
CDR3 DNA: TGTGCCAGTAGTATAGAAGGGGGAACTAAGTCCGGAAACACCATATATTTT
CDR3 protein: CASSIEGGTKSGNTIYF

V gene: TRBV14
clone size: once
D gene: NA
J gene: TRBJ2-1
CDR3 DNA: TGTGCCAGCAGCCAAAATAACAATGAGCAGTTCTTC
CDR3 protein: CASSQNNNEQFF

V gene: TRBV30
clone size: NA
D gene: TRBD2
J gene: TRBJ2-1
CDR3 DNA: TGTGCCTGGAGTTCTACGGGGGGGCTATCTGAGCAGTTCTTC
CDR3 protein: CAWSSTGGLSEQFF

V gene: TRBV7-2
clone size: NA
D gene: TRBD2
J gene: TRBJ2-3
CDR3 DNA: TGTGCCAGCAGCCAGGGACTAGCGGGGACTTATACGCAGTATTTT
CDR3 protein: CASSQGLAGTYTQYF

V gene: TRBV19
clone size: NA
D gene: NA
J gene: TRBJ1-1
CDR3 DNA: TGTGCCAGTAGTATGGGACAGAACACTGAAGCTTTCTTT
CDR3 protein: CASSMGQNTEAFF

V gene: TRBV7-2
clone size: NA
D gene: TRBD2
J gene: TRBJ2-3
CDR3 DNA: TGTGCCAGCAGCTCTAGCGGGCATACTAGCACAGATACGCAGTATTTT
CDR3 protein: CASSSSGHTSTDTQYF

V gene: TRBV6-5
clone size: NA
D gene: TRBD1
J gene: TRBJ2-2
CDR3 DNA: TGTGCCAGCAATACGGGACAGAAGACCGGGGAGCTGTTTTTT
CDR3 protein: CASNTGQKTGELFF

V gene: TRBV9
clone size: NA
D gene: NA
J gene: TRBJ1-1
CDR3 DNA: TGTGCCAGCAGCGTAGGCCGGGGGGCAGTCACTGAAGCTTTCTTT
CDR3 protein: CASSVGRGAVTEAFF

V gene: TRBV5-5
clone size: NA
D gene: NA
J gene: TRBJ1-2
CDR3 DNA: TGTGCCAGCAGCTTGGCCACAGGGCCACCTAACTATGGCTACACCTTC
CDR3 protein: CASSLATGPPNYGYTF

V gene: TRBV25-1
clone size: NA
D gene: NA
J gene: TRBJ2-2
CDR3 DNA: TGTGCCAGCAGTGATCAGGGGACGGCCGGGGAGCTGTTTTTT
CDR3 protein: CASSDQGTAGELFF